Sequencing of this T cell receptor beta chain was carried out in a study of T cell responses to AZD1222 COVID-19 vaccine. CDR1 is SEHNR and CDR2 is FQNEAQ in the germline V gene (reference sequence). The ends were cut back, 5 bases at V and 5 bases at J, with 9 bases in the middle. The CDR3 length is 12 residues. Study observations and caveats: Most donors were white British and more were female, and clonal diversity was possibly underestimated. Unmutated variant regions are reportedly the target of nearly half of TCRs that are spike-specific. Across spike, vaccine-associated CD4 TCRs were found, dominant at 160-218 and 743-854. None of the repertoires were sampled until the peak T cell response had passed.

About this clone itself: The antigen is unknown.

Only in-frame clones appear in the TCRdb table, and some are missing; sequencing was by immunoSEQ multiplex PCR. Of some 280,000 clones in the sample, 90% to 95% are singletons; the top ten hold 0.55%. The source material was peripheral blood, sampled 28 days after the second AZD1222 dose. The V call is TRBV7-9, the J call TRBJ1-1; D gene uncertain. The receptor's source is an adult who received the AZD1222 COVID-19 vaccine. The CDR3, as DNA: TGTGCCAGCAGCCCCTTAGGGACTGAAGCTTTCTTT. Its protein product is CASSPLGTEAFF.